These 16 T cell receptor beta chains were sequenced from one sample in a study of cytomegalovirus exposure and HLA in healthy donors. The data were produced by immunoSEQ multiplex PCR, yet TCRdb's version contains in-frame clones alone and is incomplete. The table shows roughly 150,000 clones, with about 88% occurring only once. The sequenced material came from PBMCs. The receptors derive from a man between 18 and 29 years old in good health and CMV-seropositive.

The chain uses TRBV2 and TRBJ1-3; 9 bases are a match to TRBD1. CDR1 is SNHLY, CDR2 FYNNEI, per germline. The length of the CDR3 is 15 residues. Trimming took 6 bases from V and 2 from J; bases not matched to a gene: 5. The DNA of the CDR3 is TGTGCCAGCAGCGGGACAGGGATCACTGGAAACACCATATATTTT. It translates to CASSGTGITGNTIYF.

DNA for the CDR3: TGCAGTGCTAGCGAGAACTACGAGCAGTACTTC. Translated, it gives CSASENYEQYF. The chain uses TRBV20-1 and TRBJ2-7, with unresolved D. The CDR3 runs 11 residues. V gave up 3 bases and J gave up 3 bases, with 6 bases separating them. From germline, CDR1 is DFQATT and CDR2 SNEGSKA (reference sequence).

The J gene is TRBJ1-6, the V gene TRBV7-6; D may be TRBD1 (5 bases). Germline values: CDR1 SGHVS, CDR2 FNYEAQ. Trimming removed 5 bases from V and 7 bases from J, with 15 bases in between. CDR3 length: 15 amino acids. The CDR3 region has the DNA TGTGCCAGCAGCGTCCGGGACTCGAAGAATTCACCCCTCCACTTT. Its translation: CASSVRDSKNSPLHF. The whole variable domain, remainder taken from reference TRBV7-6 and TRBJ1-6, is GAGVSQSPRYKVTKRGQDVALRCDPISGHVSLYWYRQALGQGPEFLTYFNYEAQQDKSGLPNDRFSAERPEGSISTLTIQRTEQRDSAMYRCASSVRDSKNSPLHFGNGTRLTVT.

CDR3 sequence (DNA): TGTGCCAGCAGCATCGGGACTAGCAGACTGTACAATGAGCAGTTCTTC. It is translated as CASSIGTSRLYNEQFF. The V gene is TRBV27, the J gene TRBJ2-1; 9 nucleotides agree with TRBD2. Losses at the gene ends were 6 bases for V and 4 bases for J; bases not matched to a gene: 10. The CDR3 consists of 16 residues. From germline, CDR1 is MNHEY and CDR2 SMNVEV (reference sequence).

The V gene is TRBV7-8, the J gene TRBJ2-7, with D possibly matching TRBD2 (5 bases). The germline V gene has CDR1 SGHVS and CDR2 FQNEAQ. The length of the CDR3 is 15 residues. V was pared by 5 bases and J by 1 base, with 15 bases between. The CDR3 reads CASSPHGGGSYEQYF. CDR3 sequence (DNA): TGTGCCAGCAGCCCGCACGGAGGCGGATCCTACGAGCAGTACTTC. Complete variable domain (other parts from reference TRBV7-8 and TRBJ2-7): GAGVSQSPRYKVAKRGQDVALRCDPISGHVSLFWYQQALGQGPEFLTYFQNEAQLDKSGLPSDRFFAERPEGSVSTLKIQRTQQEDSAVYLCASSPHGGGSYEQYFGPGTRLTVT.

The chain carries TRBV11-2 and TRBJ1-1, with TRBD1 matching over 8 bases. The ends lost 5 bases at V and 8 bases at J; junction bases unmatched: 7. In germline, CDR1 is SGHAT, CDR2 FQNNGV. The CDR3 is 13 residues long. The CDR3 DNA sequence: TGTGCCAGCAGCCCGGACAGGGTCGTCGAAGCTTTCTTT. It translates to CASSPDRVVEAFF.

The chain links TRBV12-5 to TRBJ1-1, with a weak D call TRBD1 (6 bases). Trimming removed 3 bases from V and 5 bases from J, with 22 bases in between. From germline, CDR1 is LGHNT and CDR2 FRNRAP. This CDR3 is built from 17 residues. This CDR3 reads CASGFWPPRPGETEAFF. CDR3 DNA: TGTGCTAGTGGTTTCTGGCCCCCACGTCCAGGGGAAACTGAAGCTTTCTTT. The full variable domain, completed using reference TRBV12-5 and TRBJ1-1, is DARVTQTPRHKVTEMGQEVTMRCQPILGHNTVFWYRQTMMQGLELLAYFRNRAPLDDSGMPKDRFSAEMPDATLATLKIQPSEPRDSAVYFCASGFWPPRPGETEAFFGQGTRLTVV.

The chain recombines TRBV6-1 with TRBJ2-2; D unresolved. This CDR3 has 13 amino acids. Per the germline V gene, CDR1 is MNHNS and CDR2 is SASEGT. The V gene lost 2 bases and the J gene lost 7 bases, with 8 bases spanning the gap. Here the CDR3 reads CASSEKTGGELFF. For the CDR3, the DNA is TGTGCCAGCAGTGAAAAGACGGGCGGGGAGCTGTTTTTT.

V usage is TRBV9 and J usage is TRBJ2-5; TRBD2 matches 12 bases. The V and J ends lost 2 bases and 5 bases, in that order; junction bases with no gene match: 4. Germline V CDR1 and CDR2: SGDLS, YYNGEE. CDR3 length: 15 residues. The CDR3 sequence is CASSVLAGGPETQYF. As DNA, the CDR3 is TGTGCCAGCAGCGTTCTAGCGGGGGGGCCGGAGACCCAGTACTTC.

The V and J genes are TRBV5-1 and TRBJ1-4; 7 positions match TRBD1. This CDR3 spans 14 amino acids. J gave up 7 bases and V 6 bases, and 9 bases lay outside the gene matches. Germline CDR1 is SGHRS and CDR2 is YFSETQ. CDR3 loop: CASTAGGRGEKLFF. The DNA of the CDR3 is TGCGCCAGCACAGCAGGGGGTCGAGGTGAAAAACTGTTTTTT. The whole variable domain, filled in from reference TRBV5-1 and TRBJ1-4, reads KAGVTQTPRYLIKTRGQQVTLSCSPISGHRSVSWYQQTPGQGLQFLFEYFSETQRNKGNFPGRFSGRQFSNSRSEMNVSTLELGDSALYLCASTAGGRGEKLFFGSGTQLSVL.

This chain uses TRBV18 with TRBJ1-1; no clear D gene. CDR3 length equals 15 residues. CDR1 is KGHSH and CDR2 is LQKENI in the germline V gene. Trimming stripped 4 bases from V and 4 bases from J, with 16 bases between. The CDR3 here is CASSLSTGAGTEAFF. The CDR3 bases are TGTGCCAGCTCACTCTCCACGGGAGCCGGCACTGAAGCTTTCTTT.

This chain uses TRBV5-4 with TRBJ2-5; 10 bases match TRBD2. This CDR3 contains 16 residues. The junction had 6 bases not matched to a gene; V was cut back by 0 bases and J by 4 bases. The germline CDR1 and CDR2 sequences are SGHNT and YYREEE (reference sequence). This CDR3 is CASSLGQRGGLETQYF. The DNA for the CDR3 is TGTGCCAGCAGCTTGGGGCAGCGGGGGGGCCTAGAGACCCAGTACTTC.

The chain has TRBV19 and TRBJ1-2; TRBD1 is a possible D gene (5 bases). CDR1 is LNHDA, CDR2 SQIVND, per germline (reference sequence). V lost 3 bases and J 4 bases, leaving 6 bases between the germline ends. The CDR3 sequence is 12 residues long. CDR3 region: CASSMGGYGYTF. CDR3 DNA: TGTGCCAGTAGTATGGGGGGCTATGGCTACACCTTC.

CDR3 in amino acids: CASSLAGGDRSFLKDQPQHF. The CDR3, as DNA: TGTGCCAGCAGCTTAGCCGGTGGGGACAGGAGTTTCCTGAAGGATCAGCCCCAGCATTTT. The V call is TRBV11-3, the J call TRBJ1-5; 8 bases fit TRBD1. There are 20 residues in the CDR3. In germline, CDR1 is SGHNT, CDR2 YENEEA. Losses at the gene ends were 1 base for V and 5 bases for J; bases not matched to a gene: 19.

This clone was counted once. The chain recombines TRBV11-3 with TRBJ1-4; possibly TRBD1 for D (6 bases). V was cut by 4 bases and J by 0 bases, with 12 bases left in between. Germline loops: CDR1 SGHNT, CDR2 YENEEA. The CDR3 is made up of 16 amino acids. The CDR3 region has the DNA TGTGCCAGCAGCTACCAGCGACAGGCAACTAATGAAAAACTGTTTTTT. Its protein product is CASSYQRQATNEKLFF. The full variable domain, with the rest looked up from reference TRBV11-3 and TRBJ1-4, is EAGVVQSPRYKIIEKKQPVAFWCNPISGHNTLYWYLQNLGQGPELLIRYENEEAVDDSQLPKDRFSAERLKGVDSTLKIQPAELGDSAVYLCASSYQRQATNEKLFFGSGTQLSVL.

The rearrangement joins TRBV7-8 to TRBJ2-3; D ambiguous. This CDR3 is 13 amino acids long. V lost 6 bases and J 4 bases, leaving 11 bases between the germline ends. Germline assignment: CDR1 SGHVS and CDR2 FQNEAQ. This CDR3 reads CASSMGRADTQYF. Written as DNA, the CDR3 is TGTGCCAGCAGTATGGGCCGAGCAGATACGCAGTATTTT.